The 9 T cell receptor beta chains given below trace back to one sample, sequenced in a study of blood T cell repertoires in COVID-19. Sequenced by immunoSEQ multiplex PCR; TCRdb stores in-frame clones only, minus some. The sample has about 200,000 clones; 70% to 90% are singletons. Specimen: peripheral blood. All receptors derive from a woman aged 45-59 years with acute or convalescent COVID-19.

The gene calls are TRBV10-3 and TRBJ1-5; 8 bases fit TRBD1. The ends lost 8 bases at V and 2 bases at J; junction bases unmatched: 2. Germline loops: CDR1 ENHRY, CDR2 SYGVKD. This CDR3 is built from 13 residues. CDR3 sequence reads: CAISGQGNQPQHF. The CDR3 DNA sequence: TGTGCCATCTCGGGACAGGGCAATCAGCCCCAGCATTTT.

This chain links TRBV29-1 with TRBJ1-4, with a possible D match to TRBD1 (5 bases). The CDR3 runs 14 residues. CDR1 is SQVTM and CDR2 is ANQGSEA in the germline V gene. V was cut by 4 bases and J by 8 bases, with 17 bases left in between. The CDR3 loop is CSVGIWGGDEKLFF. CDR3 sequence (DNA): TGCAGCGTTGGAATCTGGGGCGGGGACGAAAAACTGTTTTTT.

This chain links TRBV3-1 (or the pseudogene TRBV3-2) with TRBJ2-5, with 9 bases matching TRBD2. The J segment lost 2 bases and the V segment lost 2 bases, leaving 9 bases of the junction unmatched. CDR3 length: 17 residues. CDR1 and CDR2 (germline): LGHDT, YNNKEL (reference sequence). The CDR3 protein is CASSQILAGALQETQYF. In DNA, the CDR3 is TGTGCCAGCAGCCAAATACTAGCGGGTGCCCTTCAAGAGACCCAGTACTTC.

The rearrangement joins TRBV7-9 to TRBJ2-7; D gene unclear. Trimming pared 1 base from V and 0 bases from J, leaving 10 bases between. Germline-derived CDR1 and CDR2 are SEHNR and FQNEAQ (reference sequence). The CDR3 is 15 amino acids. CDR3 sequence reads: CASSLGAGPSYEQYF. CDR3 nucleotide sequence: TGTGCCAGCAGCTTAGGGGCAGGCCCCTCCTACGAGCAGTACTTC.

This rearrangement joins TRBV27 to TRBJ2-1, with a weak D call TRBD1 (5 bases). The CDR3 runs 13 residues. In germline, CDR1 is MNHEY, CDR2 SMNVEV (reference sequence). Trimming left V 5 bases short and J 10 bases short, with 15 bases between. In DNA, the CDR3 is TGTGCCAGCAGTCTCTCAGGGCTTCGGGAGCAGTTCTTC. Translated, it gives CASSLSGLREQFF.

The V and J genes are TRBV29-1 and TRBJ1-2; perhaps TRBD1 as D (5 bases). CDR3 length: 13 residues. CDR1 SQVTM and CDR2 ANQGSEA come from the germline V gene. Trimming shortened V by 4 bases and J by 5 bases, and 14 bases separated the two germline ends. Written as DNA, the CDR3 is TGCAGCGTTGCACGCCAGGACACATATGGCTACACCTTC. It encodes CSVARQDTYGYTF.

The chain employs TRBV6-5 and TRBJ1-1; 10 positions match TRBD1. V gave up 8 bases and J gave up 4 bases; unmatched junction bases: 4. The CDR3 is 13 amino acids. Germline assignment: CDR1 MNHEY and CDR2 SVGAGI. The CDR3 nucleotides read TGTGCCAGCTTCCGGACAGGGGGCACTGAAGCTTTCTTT. This codes for CASFRTGGTEAFF.

The genes are TRBV2 and TRBJ1-4, with D perhaps TRBD1 (6 bases). CDR1 is SNHLY and CDR2 is FYNNEI in the germline V gene. The CDR3 extends over 15 amino acids. Trimming stripped 6 bases from V and 6 bases from J, with 17 bases between. In DNA form, the CDR3 reads TGTGCCAGCAGGGATACAGGGTCACCTTATGAAAAACTGTTTTTT. This encodes CASRDTGSPYEKLFF.

This chain joins TRBV7-2 and TRBJ2-5, with 7 bases lining up with TRBD1. V was pared by 5 bases and J by 3 bases, with 3 bases of the junction left unmatched. The CDR3 loop spans 13 amino acids. CDR1 is SGHTA and CDR2 is FQGNSA in the germline V gene. The DNA of the CDR3 is TGTGCCAGCAGCAGGGGACAGAAAGAGACCCAGTACTTC. It yields the protein CASSRGQKETQYF.